This T cell receptor beta chain was profiled in a study of T cell responses to AZD1222 COVID-19 vaccine. Sequencing used immunoSEQ multiplex PCR; TCRdb keeps in-frame clones, though not all of them. The profile shows about 160,000 clones, approximately 92% of them singletons. This specimen was peripheral blood, taken on day 0 of AZD1222 vaccination. The origin of this receptor is an adult in good health.

The CDR3 sequence is CARSAKGLARFSYEQYF. For the CDR3, the DNA is TGTGCCAGAAGCGCAAAGGGACTAGCGCGATTTTCCTACGAGCAGTACTTC. V is TRBV5-3 and J is TRBJ2-7, with 10 bases identical to TRBD2. TRBV5-3 is sorted into the ORF group, with uncertain function. CDR3 size: 17 residues. The junction had 11 bases not matched to a gene; V was cut back by 4 bases and J by 1 base.